This is a list of T cell receptor beta chains from one sample in a study of blood T cell repertoires in COVID-19. Data came from immunoSEQ multiplex PCR; TCRdb stores just in-frame clones and leaves some out. The data contain nearly 100,000 clones, about 88% of them singletons. The specimen was peripheral blood. These receptors all stem from a man at least 80 years old with acute or convalescent COVID-19. Both conserved end residues are part of each CDR3. D genes are given only for firm matches. Size values are once, few and many counts, or a class for expanded clones, and some rows have none.

clone_size | d_call | j_call | v_call | cdr3_aa | cdr3_nt
. | TRBD2 | TRBJ2-7 | TRBV6-5 | CASRYPSGTTYF | TGTGCCAGCAGATACCCTAGCGGGACTACGTACTTC
. | . | TRBJ2-7 | TRBV28 | CAIRQGGAYEQYF | TGTGCCATCAGACAGGGAGGGGCCTACGAGCAGTACTTC
. | . | TRBJ2-1 | TRBV2 | CASTSQVRQFF | TGTGCCAGCACCAGCCAGGTGAGGCAGTTCTTC
. | TRBD1 | TRBJ2-1 | TRBV5-1 | CASRPGQGSGNEQFF | TGCGCCAGCAGGCCGGGACAGGGATCAGGCAATGAGCAGTTCTTC
. | TRBD1 | TRBJ2-1 | TRBV11-2 | CASSPSPGTGINEQFF | TGTGCCAGCAGCCCTAGTCCCGGGACAGGGATCAATGAGCAGTTCTTC
. | . | TRBJ2-2 | TRBV19 | CASSIGQMNTGELFF | TGTGCCAGTAGTATAGGACAGATGAACACCGGGGAGCTGTTTTTT
. | . | TRBJ2-3 | TRBV7-2 | CASSFRSDTQYF | TGTGCCAGCAGCTTCCGTTCGGATACGCAGTATTTT
. | . | TRBJ1-1 | TRBV14 | CASSQGDVRGYEAFF | TGTGCCAGCAGCCAAGGTGATGTTCGCGGATATGAAGCTTTCTTT
once | TRBD1 | TRBJ1-2 | TRBV28 | CASSTGTEVYGYTF | TGTGCCAGCAGTACCGGGACAGAAGTCTATGGCTACACCTTC
. | TRBD1 | TRBJ1-5 | TRBV6-1 | CASSEIVGQGARQPQHF | TGTGCCAGCAGTGAAATTGTTGGACAGGGGGCTCGTCAGCCCCAGCATTTT
. | . | TRBJ2-6 | TRBV7-2 | CASSFYGQYNGANVLTF | TGTGCCAGCAGCTTTTATGGACAGTATAATGGGGCCAACGTCCTGACTTTC
. | TRBD2 | TRBJ2-7 | TRBV28 | CASAPGLAGSYEQYF | TGTGCCAGCGCCCCGGGGCTAGCGGGGTCCTACGAGCAGTACTTC
. | TRBD2 | TRBJ2-7 | TRBV7-2 | CASRGGGGTSGKYEQYF | TGTGCCAGCCGGGGAGGGGGCGGAACTAGCGGGAAATACGAGCAGTACTTC
. | TRBD2 | TRBJ2-1 | TRBV19 | CASSIEETSGSYNEQFF | TGTGCCAGTAGTATAGAAGAGACTAGCGGATCCTACAATGAGCAGTTCTTC
once | . | TRBJ1-1 | TRBV30 | CAWTEVTEAFF | TGTGCCTGGACGGAGGTAACTGAAGCTTTCTTT
. | TRBD1 | TRBJ1-4 | TRBV6-5 | CASTTYGTGGEKLFF | TGTGCCAGCACTACTTACGGGACAGGGGGTGAAAAACTGTTTTTT
. | TRBD2 | TRBJ2-1 | TRBV28 | CASSSPRTSGIDEQFF | TGTGCCAGCAGTTCCCCCCGGACTAGCGGGATTGATGAGCAGTTCTTC
. | . | TRBJ2-2 | TRBV28 | CASSKATGELFF | TGTGCCAGCAGTAAAGCCACCGGGGAGCTGTTTTTT
. | . | TRBJ1-2 | TRBV18 | CASSPQRVTGANYGYTF | TGTGCCAGCTCACCACAACGGGTAACTGGAGCTAACTATGGCTACACCTTC
few | TRBD1 | TRBJ2-7 | TRBV7-9 | CASSLALLQGASSYEQYF | TGTGCCAGCAGCTTAGCCCTATTACAGGGGGCAAGCTCCTACGAGCAGTACTTC
. | TRBD2 | TRBJ2-3 | TRBV4-3 | CASSQVPSGISTDTQYF | TGCGCCAGCAGCCAAGTTCCTAGCGGGATTAGCACAGATACGCAGTATTTT
. | . | TRBJ2-3 | TRBV6-5 | CASSLRARGTDTQYF | TGTGCCAGCAGCCTACGCGCCCGGGGCACAGATACGCAGTATTTT
. | . | TRBJ2-1 | TRBV7-9 | CASSLGLTERGDEQFF | TGTGCCAGCAGCTTAGGATTGACAGAGAGAGGCGATGAGCAGTTCTTC
. | . | TRBJ2-2 | TRBV21-1 | CASSRTSGTYTGELFF | TGTGCCAGCAGCAGGACTAGCGGGACTTACACCGGGGAGCTGTTTTTT
. | TRBD2 | TRBJ2-3 | TRBV4-1 | CASSQDGGSTDTQYF | TGCGCCAGCAGCCAAGACGGGGGGTCCACAGATACGCAGTATTTT
. | TRBD1 | TRBJ2-2 | TRBV6-5 | CASKSPQGAAGELFF | TGTGCCAGCAAAAGCCCCCAGGGGGCGGCCGGGGAGCTGTTTTTT
. | . | TRBJ1-1 | TRBV5-1 | CAKHRGGENTEAFF | TGCGCTAAGCATCGCGGCGGGGAGAACACTGAAGCTTTCTTT
. | TRBD2 | TRBJ2-4 | TRBV28 | CASSYGTSGGLAKNIQYF | TGTGCCAGCAGTTATGGGACTAGCGGAGGGCTAGCCAAAAACATTCAGTACTTC
few | TRBD2 | TRBJ2-1 | TRBV5-4 | CASSDRVVAGYNEQFF | TGTGCCAGCAGCGATCGGGTGGTAGCGGGATACAATGAGCAGTTCTTC
. | TRBD1 | TRBJ2-7 | TRBV27 | CASSSSQGSYEQYF | TGTGCCAGCAGTTCCTCACAGGGGAGCTACGAGCAGTACTTC
. | TRBD2 | TRBJ2-7 | TRBV28 | CASRGTSDYEQYF | TGTGCCAGCAGAGGGACTAGCGACTACGAGCAGTACTTC
. | . | TRBJ1-1 | TRBV2 | CASSVEQNTEAFF | TGTGCCAGCAGTGTTGAGCAAAACACTGAAGCTTTCTTT
. | . | TRBJ2-1 | TRBV27 | CASSLSRNEQFF | TGTGCCAGCAGTTTATCCCGTAATGAGCAGTTCTTC
. | . | TRBJ2-3 | TRBV28 | CASSPGRLKWFTDTQYF | TGTGCCAGCAGCCCCGGTAGACTGAAGTGGTTCACAGATACGCAGTATTTT
few | . | TRBJ2-7 | TRBV5-1 | CASKEGIAYEQYF | TGCGCCAGCAAGGAGGGGATCGCCTACGAGCAGTACTTC
. | . | TRBJ1-4 | TRBV7-9 | CASSETAPQGKLFF | TGTGCCAGCAGTGAGACAGCCCCGCAAGGAAAACTGTTTTTT
. | . | TRBJ2-2 | TRBV18 | CASSVRALANTGELFF | TGTGCCAGCTCTGTACGGGCACTAGCGAACACCGGGGAGCTGTTTTTT
. | . | TRBJ2-7 | TRBV7-8 | CASSLASGDPYEQYF | TGTGCCAGCAGCTTGGCGTCAGGCGATCCCTACGAGCAGTACTTC
. | . | TRBJ1-6 | TRBV6-6 | CASGRAGNSPLHF | TGTGCCAGCGGGCGGGCGGGTAATTCACCCCTCCACTTT
. | TRBD2 | TRBJ2-2 | TRBV7-2 | CASSPLAGEVPGELFF | TGTGCCAGCAGCCCGCTAGCGGGAGAAGTCCCCGGGGAGCTGTTTTTT
once | . | TRBJ2-2 | TRBV20-1 | CSAREYGELFF | TGCAGTGCTAGAGAGTACGGGGAGCTGTTTTTT
. | TRBD1 | TRBJ2-7 | TRBV18 | CASSQDRGPSYEQYF | TGTGCCAGCTCTCAGGACAGGGGGCCCAGCTACGAGCAGTACTTC
. | . | TRBJ1-2 | TRBV2 | CASSLRQENYGYTF | TGTGCCAGCAGTCTAAGACAGGAGAACTATGGCTACACCTTC
. | TRBD1 | TRBJ2-2 | TRBV6-5 | CASRGQENTGELFF | TGTGCCAGCAGAGGACAGGAGAACACCGGGGAGCTGTTTTTT
. | . | TRBJ2-1 | TRBV19 | CASSMSGTHSYNEQFF | TGTGCCAGTAGTATGTCTGGCACCCACTCCTACAATGAGCAGTTCTTC
few | . | TRBJ2-1 | TRBV10-3 | CASCGDPGYNEQFF | TGTGCCTCATGCGGAGACCCTGGCTACAATGAGCAGTTCTTC